Below, 5 T cell receptor beta chains from the same sample are listed, as sequenced in a study of T cells after yellow fever vaccination. Using its own MiXCR run on the 5' RACE reads, TCRdb lists one record per CDR3 protein. The sample has some 250,000 distinct CDR3 sequences; 3.6% are singletons. This material consisted of PBMCs, taken 15 days after the yellow fever booster vaccination. The receptor set was obtained from a man between 18 and 35 years old who received the YFV17D yellow fever vaccine.

Ten or more counts support this clonotype. The V and J genes are TRBV7-2 and TRBJ1-1; no definite D call. This CDR3 spans 13 amino acids. Trimming left V 3 bases short and J 3 bases short, with 8 bases between. CDR1 is SGHTA, CDR2 FQGNSA, per germline. The CDR3 region has the DNA TGTGCCAGCAGCTTTACAGACTACACTGAAGCTTTCTTT. Its translation: CASSFTDYTEAFF. Based on the CDR3 plus reference TRBV7-2 and TRBJ1-1, the full variable domain is GAGVSQSPSNKVTEKGKDVELRCDPISGHTALYWYRQSLGQGLEFLIYFQGNSAPDKSGLPSDRFSAERTGGSVSTLTIQRTQQEDSAVYLCASSFTDYTEAFFGQGTRLTVV.

This clonotype was observed a few times. The CDR3 DNA reads as TGTGCCAGCAGACCGACTGGGGCTGAAAAACTGTTTTTT. It is translated as CASRPTGAEKLFF. The V and J genes are TRBV12-3 or TRBV12-4 and TRBJ1-4, with D possibly being TRBD1 (5 bases). V dropped 6 bases and J dropped 7 bases, with 12 bases sitting between them. CDR3 length equals 13 residues.

This clonotype was detected many times. V usage is TRBV7-2 and J usage is TRBJ2-7, with TRBD2 matching 11 bases. Per the germline V gene, CDR1 is SGHTA and CDR2 is FQGNSA. The CDR3 has 14 amino acids. With 5 bases clipped from V and 5 bases from J, the junction kept 5 bases outside the gene matches. CDR3 sequence (DNA): TGTGCCAGCAGCCGTACTAGCGGGGGAGACGAGCAGTACTTC. Translation gives CASSRTSGGDEQYF.

At least ten counts were recorded for this clonotype. The chain is built from TRBV7-2 and TRBJ1-1, with D unresolved. The CDR3 runs 14 residues. Germline CDR1 is SGHTA and CDR2 is FQGNSA. Trimming removed 1 base at V and 11 bases at J, with 17 bases between. CDR3 DNA sequence: TGTGCCAGCAGCTTAGTGCACCGAGGGATGTTGGCTTTCTTT. Its protein product is CASSLVHRGMLAFF. Drawing the rest from reference TRBV7-2 and TRBJ1-1, the complete variable domain is GAGVSQSPSNKVTEKGKDVELRCDPISGHTALYWYRQSLGQGLEFLIYFQGNSAPDKSGLPSDRFSAERTGGSVSTLTIQRTQQEDSAVYLCASSLVHRGMLAFFGQGTRLTVV.

This clonotype was counted at least ten times. The junction does not match germline at one end; this may be a read error. This chain connects TRBV4-2 to TRBJ2-7, with D possibly TRBD1 on 6 matching bases. Germline V lookup: CDR1 LGHNA, CDR2 YNFKEQ. The CDR3 runs 13 residues. This CDR3 is CASSLERGSGVSF. CDR3 in DNA: TGTGCCAGCAGCTTAGAGAGAGGATCAGGGGTTTCTTTC.